Following are 4 T cell receptor beta chains from one sample sequenced in a study of blood T cell repertoires in COVID-19. Clones were sequenced by immunoSEQ multiplex PCR, and TCRdb holds only the in-frame ones, with some missing. The table includes a few hundred thousand clones, 82% detected once. The sample taken for sequencing was peripheral blood. These receptors all come from a woman in her late teens or twenties with acute or convalescent COVID-19.

The genes are TRBV21-1 and TRBJ2-7; the D call TRBD1 from the table was never checked on the DNA. TRBV21-1 is assigned pseudogene status. The CDR3 length is 17 residues. This CDR3 is CASSKSDRGLTTYEQYF. The CDR3 DNA reads TGTGCCAGCAGCAAATCCGACAGGGGCCTCACCACCTACGAGCAGTACTTC.

The chain couples TRBV7-2 to TRBJ2-7; TRBD1 is a possible D gene (6 bases). Per the germline V gene, CDR1 is SGHTA and CDR2 is FQGNSA. Trimming stripped 0 bases from V and 0 bases from J, with 12 bases between. This CDR3 is 16 amino acids long. CDR3 nucleotides: TGTGCCAGCAGCTTAGCGGCCGGGACACTCTCCTACGAGCAGTACTTC. Its translation is CASSLAAGTLSYEQYF.

This rearrangement joins TRBV30 to TRBJ1-6, with 8 bases identical to TRBD1. The germline gives CDR1 GTSNPN, CDR2 SVGIG (reference sequence). The length of the CDR3 is 16 residues. The J segment lost 8 bases and the V segment lost 0 bases, leaving 9 bases of the junction unmatched. The CDR3 DNA reads TGTGCCTGGAGTGTATTAAAGGTACAGGGGGATTCACCCCTCCACTTT. Its translation: CAWSVLKVQGDSPLHF.

For the CDR3, the DNA is TGTGCCAGCAGCTTAGCGCTCGGACTAGCAGGAGACATGGGCGGGCAGTATTTT. Translation gives CASSLALGLAGDMGGQYF. The chain combines TRBV7-6 with TRBJ2-3; the match to TRBD2 covers 8 bases. The CDR3 contains 18 residues. The germline gives CDR1 SGHVS, CDR2 FNYEAQ. V shed 0 bases, J shed 11 bases, and the junction held 19 bases outside the gene matches.